Each of the 8 T cell receptor beta chains below was sequenced from the same sample in a study of T cells in Graves' hyperthyroidism and ophthalmopathy. Amplified TCR beta CDR3 regions derived from RNA transcripts. RT-PCR in the first round (using the HTBI primer set) targeted the TCR CDR3. TCRdb fed the multiplex PCR reads into MiXCR, producing one record per CDR3 protein. The table includes about 290,000 distinct CDR3 sequences, over 15% detected once. The specimen sequenced was blood. Receptors were obtained from a man aged 25-45 years with Graves' hyperthyroidism.

The rearrangement joins TRBV5-1 to TRBJ2-3; D gene uncertain. This CDR3 spans 15 amino acids. CDR1 SGHRS and CDR2 YFSETQ come from the germline V gene. V was trimmed by 0 bases and J by 1 base, leaving 9 bases between them. The CDR3: CASSLGVVRTDTQYF. DNA of the CDR3: TGCGCCAGCAGCTTGGGGGTCGTGCGCACAGATACGCAGTATTTT.

The V and J genes are TRBV24-1 and TRBJ2-1; 7 nucleotides agree with TRBD2. After removal of 0 bases from V and 7 bases from J, the junction contained 8 bases not matched to a gene. Looked up from germline, CDR1 is KGHDR and CDR2 is SFDVKD. This CDR3 is 16 amino acids long. The CDR3 reads CATSDLDLAERNEQFF. The CDR3 nucleotides are TGTGCCACCAGTGATTTGGATCTAGCGGAGCGTAATGAGCAGTTCTTC.

This clonotype was seen many times. The chain employs TRBV3-1 and TRBJ2-5, with a weak D call TRBD2 (6 bases). Germline values: CDR1 LGHDT, CDR2 YNNKEL (reference sequence). The V gene lost 2 bases and the J gene lost 5 bases, with 15 bases spanning the gap. The CDR3 has 15 residues. The CDR3 region has the DNA TGTGCCAGCAGCCAACGTCAGTCGGGAGAGGAGACCCAGTACTTC. It codes for CASSQRQSGEETQYF.

This clonotype has only a few counts. The rearrangement joins TRBV27 to TRBJ1-4, with 8 nucleotides matching TRBD1. The CDR3 has 13 amino acids. The trim removed 7 bases at V and 10 bases at J, leaving 8 bases unmatched. Germline V gene lookup returns CDR1 MNHEY and CDR2 SMNVEV (reference sequence). CDR3 DNA: TGTGCCAGCAAGGACAGGGACTTCGGAAAACTGTTTTTT. It specifies CASKDRDFGKLFF. The full variable domain, its missing parts supplied by reference TRBV27 and TRBJ1-4, is EAQVTQNPRYLITVTGKKLTVTCSQNMNHEYMSWYRQDPGLGLRQIYYSMNVEVTDKGDVPEGYKVSRKEKRNFPLILESPSPNQTSLYFCASKDRDFGKLFFGSGTQLSVL.

V and J are TRBV6-1 and TRBJ2-7; D not resolved. Looked up from germline, CDR1 is MNHNS and CDR2 is SASEGT. V was trimmed by 2 bases and J by 3 bases, leaving 14 bases between them. There are 15 residues in the CDR3. The CDR3 nucleotides read TGTGCCAGCAGTGAATCCCCCCTTCTAAACTACGAGCAGTACTTC. Translation gives CASSESPLLNYEQYF.

Many counts were recorded for this clonotype. The rearrangement joins TRBV6-1 to TRBJ1-1, with D unclear. V was shortened by 6 bases and J by 3 bases, with 17 bases between the two germline ends. Germline V gene data show CDR1 as MNHNS and CDR2 as SASEGT. The CDR3 spans 15 residues. The CDR3: CASSNGPTGHTEAFF. The CDR3 DNA is TGTGCCAGCAGCAACGGCCCGACCGGGCACACTGAAGCTTTCTTT.

The chain carries TRBV20-1 and TRBJ1-6; D perhaps matches TRBD1 (6 bases). Looked up from germline, CDR1 is DFQATT and CDR2 is SNEGSKA (reference sequence). This CDR3 contains 17 residues. V lost 0 bases to trimming and J lost 8 bases, with 20 bases between them. CDR3 in amino acids: CSAREGDRQGQHSPLHF. As DNA, the CDR3 is TGCAGTGCTAGAGAGGGGGACCGCCAGGGGCAGCATTCACCCCTCCACTTT.

The sample holds many counts of this clonotype. The V gene is TRBV4-2, the J gene TRBJ2-2; 11 nucleotides align to TRBD2. V was pared by 1 base and J by 0 bases, with 1 base of the junction left unmatched. Germline CDR1 LGHNA, CDR2 YNFKEQ. The CDR3 covers 17 residues. This CDR3 reads CASSQGGLAANTGELFF. The CDR3 nucleotides are TGTGCCAGCAGCCAAGGGGGACTAGCGGCGAACACCGGGGAGCTGTTTTTT.